Sequencing of this TCR beta chain was carried out in a study of OX40 agonist ivuxolimab in advanced cancers. It was autoimmune disease history or systemic immunosuppression that excluded patients. Deletions cut 0 bases from V and 2 bases from J, with 5 bases between. The CDR3 contains 14 residues. In germline, CDR1 is SGHRS, CDR2 YFSETQ. The assay was immunoSEQ multiplex PCR, and TCRdb's table has in-frame clones only and misses some. The data show tens of thousands of clones, with about 88% seen just once and 3.5% to 5% held by the top ten. Sequenced here: CD4+ or CD8+ T cells sorted from blood, sampled in a trial of the OX40 agonist ivuxolimab. This chain links TRBV5-1 with TRBJ2-2; unclear D gene. The clonotype was recovered from an adult with an advanced solid tumor such as melanoma, head and neck, liver or kidney cancer. The CDR3 protein is CASSLDGNTGELFF. The CDR3 DNA sequence: TGCGCCAGCAGCTTGGATGGAAACACCGGGGAGCTGTTTTTT.